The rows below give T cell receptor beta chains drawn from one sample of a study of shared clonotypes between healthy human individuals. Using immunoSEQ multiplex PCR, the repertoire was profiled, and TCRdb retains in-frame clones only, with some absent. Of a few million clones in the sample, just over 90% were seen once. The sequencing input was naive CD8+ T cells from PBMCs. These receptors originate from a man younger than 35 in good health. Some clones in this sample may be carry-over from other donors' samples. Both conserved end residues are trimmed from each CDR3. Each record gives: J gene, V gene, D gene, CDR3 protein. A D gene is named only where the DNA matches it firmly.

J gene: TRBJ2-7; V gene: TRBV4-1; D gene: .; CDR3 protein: ASRLRDSSYEQY
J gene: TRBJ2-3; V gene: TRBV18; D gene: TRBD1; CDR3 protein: ASWTGYSTDTQY
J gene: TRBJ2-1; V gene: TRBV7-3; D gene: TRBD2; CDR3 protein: ASSLLAGDYHEQF
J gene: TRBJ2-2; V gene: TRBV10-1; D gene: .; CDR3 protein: ASSESDWGTPNTGELF
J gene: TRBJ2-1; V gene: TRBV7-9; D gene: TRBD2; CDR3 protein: ASSLALAGVNEQF
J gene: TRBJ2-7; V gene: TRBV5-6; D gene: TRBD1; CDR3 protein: ASTLTGGIYEQY
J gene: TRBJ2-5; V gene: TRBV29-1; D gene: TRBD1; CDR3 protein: SFLGGSETQETQY
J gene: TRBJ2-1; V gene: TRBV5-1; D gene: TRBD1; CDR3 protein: ASSLAGTGTYNEQF
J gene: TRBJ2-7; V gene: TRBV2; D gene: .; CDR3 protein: ASSPGPFYSYEQY
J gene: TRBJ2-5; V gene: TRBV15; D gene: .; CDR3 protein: ATSRARREGETQY
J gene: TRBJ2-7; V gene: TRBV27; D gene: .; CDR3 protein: ASSLGLTYEQY
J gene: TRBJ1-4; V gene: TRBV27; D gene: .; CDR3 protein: ASSLRPFNEKLF
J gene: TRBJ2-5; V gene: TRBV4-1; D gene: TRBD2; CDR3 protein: ASSPMTSNMETQY
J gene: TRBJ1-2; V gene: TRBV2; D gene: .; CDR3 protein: ASSEQVYGYT
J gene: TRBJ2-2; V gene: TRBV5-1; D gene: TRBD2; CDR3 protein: ASSYWTSVATGELF